This TCR beta chain was sequenced in a study of patients and donors after allogeneic stem cell transplantation. This clonotype turned up a few times. TCRdb re-called the RT-PCR reads through MiXCR, storing one row per CDR3 protein. Here the sample spans 400,000 to 500,000 distinct CDR3 sequences, 16% being singletons. V was pared by 5 bases and J by 8 bases, with 6 bases of the junction left unmatched. Germline CDR1 and CDR2: MGHDK and SYGVNS. The CDR3 runs 14 residues. The sample comprised blood, either unsorted or a sorted T cell fraction (not recorded which). The chain uses TRBV25-1 and TRBJ1-2, with 12 bases fitting TRBD1. The sequence came from a human donor who was either an allogeneic HSCT recipient or a stem cell or donor lymphocyte infusion donor (not recorded which). It is not recorded whose cells these are; they may come from a transplant donor. This CDR3 is CASSWGQGAGGYTF. DNA for the CDR3: TGTGCCAGCAGTTGGGGACAGGGGGCTGGCGGCTACACCTTC.